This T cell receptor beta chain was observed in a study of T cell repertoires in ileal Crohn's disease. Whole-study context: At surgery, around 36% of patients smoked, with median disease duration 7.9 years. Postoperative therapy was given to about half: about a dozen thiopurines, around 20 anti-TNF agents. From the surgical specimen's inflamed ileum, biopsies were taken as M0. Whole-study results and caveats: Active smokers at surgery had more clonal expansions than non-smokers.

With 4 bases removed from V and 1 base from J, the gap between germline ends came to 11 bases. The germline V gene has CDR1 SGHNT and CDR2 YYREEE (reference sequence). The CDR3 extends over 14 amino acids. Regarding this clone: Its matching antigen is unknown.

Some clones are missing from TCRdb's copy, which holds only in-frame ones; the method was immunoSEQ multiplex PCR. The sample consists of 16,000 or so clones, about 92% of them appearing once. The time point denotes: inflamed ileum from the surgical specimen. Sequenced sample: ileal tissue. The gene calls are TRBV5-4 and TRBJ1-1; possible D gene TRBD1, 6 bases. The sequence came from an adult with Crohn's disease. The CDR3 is CASSQKTGNTEAFF. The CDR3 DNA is TGTGCCAGCAGCCAGAAGACAGGGAACACTGAAGCTTTCTTT.